These 5 T cell receptor beta chains originate from one sample sequenced in a study of OX40 agonist ivuxolimab in advanced cancers. Library creation used the immunoSEQ multiplex PCR assay. As stored in TCRdb, this immuneACCESS dataset retains in-frame rearrangements with V and J assigned. A fraction of the clones does not appear; measured against another copy, unresolved V genes explain less than half of the discrepancy, and the remainder lacks a known reason. Here the sample has about 21,000 clones; approximately 73% occur a single time. The ten largest account for more than 9% of the sample. Sequenced material: CD4+ or CD8+ T cells sorted from blood, taken in a trial of the OX40 agonist ivuxolimab. Receptor source: an adult with an advanced solid tumor such as melanoma, head and neck, liver or kidney cancer.

V usage is TRBV18 and J usage is TRBJ2-2; 8 positions agree with TRBD2. Germline V gene sequence: CDR1 KGHSH, CDR2 LQKENI. The trim removed 1 base at V and 5 bases at J, leaving 3 bases unmatched. The CDR3 contains 15 residues. DNA for the CDR3: TGTGCCAGCTCACCACTAAGCGGGGGAACCGGGGAGCTGTTTTTT. Its protein product is CASSPLSGGTGELFF.

The J gene is TRBJ2-2, the V gene TRBV7-8; the D gene is possibly TRBD1 (5 bases). CDR1 and CDR2 (germline): SGHVS, FQNEAQ. Deletions cut 5 bases from V and 0 bases from J, with 10 bases between. The CDR3 has 15 amino acids. CDR3 nucleotides: TGTGCCAGCAGCCGGAACAGGACGAACACCGGGGAGCTGTTTTTT. This gives the protein CASSRNRTNTGELFF.

This chain uses TRBV30 with TRBJ1-3; 9 positions agree with TRBD1. CDR1 is GTSNPN and CDR2 is SVGIG in the germline V gene (reference sequence). The CDR3 sequence is 13 residues long. V shed 6 bases, J shed 9 bases, and the junction held 9 bases outside the gene matches. The chain's CDR3 is CACAQTGGTTIYF. The CDR3 coding sequence is TGTGCCTGCGCCCAGACAGGGGGGACCACCATATATTTT.

On this clone itself: Distinct nucleotide sequences in the sample also encode this CDR3. The chain carries TRBV11-2 and TRBJ1-1; unclear D gene. CDR3 length: 10 amino acids. Deletions cut 5 bases from V and 6 bases from J, with 4 bases between. Germline lookup yields CDR1 SGHAT and CDR2 FQNNGV. DNA of the CDR3: TGTGCCAGCAGCCATTCTGAAGCTTTCTTT. It translates to CASSHSEAFF. The full variable domain, with the rest looked up from reference TRBV11-2 and TRBJ1-1, is EAGVAQSPRYKIIEKRQSVAFWCNPISGHATLYWYQQILGQGPKLLIQFQNNGVVDDSQLPKDRFSAERLKGVDSTLKIQPAKLEDSAVYLCASSHSEAFFGQGTRLTVV.

The chain is built from TRBV27 and TRBJ2-2, with TRBD2 matching 10 bases. CDR1 MNHEY and CDR2 SMNVEV come from the germline V gene (reference sequence). The CDR3 is 15 amino acids. Trimming took 3 bases from V and 6 from J; bases not matched to a gene: 4. The CDR3 protein is CASSFRLAGAGELFF. The CDR3 DNA is TGTGCCAGCAGTTTTCGGCTAGCGGGGGCCGGGGAGCTGTTTTTT.